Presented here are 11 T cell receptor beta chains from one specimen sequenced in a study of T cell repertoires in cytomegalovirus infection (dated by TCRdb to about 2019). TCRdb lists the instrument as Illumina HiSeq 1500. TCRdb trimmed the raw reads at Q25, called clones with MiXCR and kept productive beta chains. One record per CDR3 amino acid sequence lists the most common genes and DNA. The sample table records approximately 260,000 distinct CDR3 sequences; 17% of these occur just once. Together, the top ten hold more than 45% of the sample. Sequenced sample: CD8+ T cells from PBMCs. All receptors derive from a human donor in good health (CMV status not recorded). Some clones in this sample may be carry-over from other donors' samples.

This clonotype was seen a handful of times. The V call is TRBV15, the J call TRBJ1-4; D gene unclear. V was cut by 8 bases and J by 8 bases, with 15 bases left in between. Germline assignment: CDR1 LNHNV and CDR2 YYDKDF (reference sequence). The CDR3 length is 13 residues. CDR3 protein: CATSTAGWEKLFF. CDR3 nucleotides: TGTGCCACCTCCACCGCCGGTTGGGAAAAACTGTTTTTT. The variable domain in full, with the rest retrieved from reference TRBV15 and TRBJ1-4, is DAMVIQNPRYQVTQFGKPVTLSCSQTLNHNVMYWYQQKSSQAPKLLFHYYDKDFNNEADTPDNFQSRRPNTSFCFLDIRSPGLGDTAMYLCATSTAGWEKLFFGSGTQLSVL.

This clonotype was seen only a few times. The CDR3 nucleotides are TGCAGCGTAGACCCGGGACAGGGGAATTACGAGCAGTACTTC. This translates into CSVDPGQGNYEQYF. The chain links TRBV29-1 to TRBJ2-7; 10 bases agree with TRBD1. J gave up 4 bases and V 6 bases, and 9 bases lay outside the gene matches. Germline V lookup: CDR1 SQVTM, CDR2 ANQGSEA. The CDR3 runs 14 residues.

The CDR3 is CASSPDGAEQYF. The CDR3 region has the DNA TGTGCCAGCAGTCCGGATGGCGCCGAGCAGTACTTC. The rearrangement links TRBV6-8 to TRBJ2-7; no clear D gene. CDR1 and CDR2 (germline): MNHGY, SAAAGT. This CDR3 is built from 12 residues. Trimming left V 5 bases short and J 6 bases short, with 11 bases between.

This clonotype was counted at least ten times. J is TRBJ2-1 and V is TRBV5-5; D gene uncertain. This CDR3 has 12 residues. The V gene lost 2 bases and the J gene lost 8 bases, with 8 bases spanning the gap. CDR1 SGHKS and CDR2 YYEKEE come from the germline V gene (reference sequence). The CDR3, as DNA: TGTGCCAGCAGCTTATGGTCACATGAGCAGTTCTTC. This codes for CASSLWSHEQFF.

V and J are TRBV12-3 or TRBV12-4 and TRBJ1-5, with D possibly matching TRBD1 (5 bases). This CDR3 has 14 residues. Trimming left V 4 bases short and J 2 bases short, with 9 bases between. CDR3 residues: CASSSWGGNQPQHF. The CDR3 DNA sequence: TGTGCCAGCAGTTCGTGGGGGGGCAATCAGCCCCAGCATTTT.

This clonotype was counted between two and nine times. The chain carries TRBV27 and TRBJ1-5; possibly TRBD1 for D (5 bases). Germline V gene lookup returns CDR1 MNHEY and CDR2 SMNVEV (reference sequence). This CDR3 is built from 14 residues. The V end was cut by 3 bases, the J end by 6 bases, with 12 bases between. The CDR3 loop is CASSFGGTTQPQHF. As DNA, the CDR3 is TGTGCCAGCAGTTTTGGGGGGACGACTCAGCCCCAGCATTTT.

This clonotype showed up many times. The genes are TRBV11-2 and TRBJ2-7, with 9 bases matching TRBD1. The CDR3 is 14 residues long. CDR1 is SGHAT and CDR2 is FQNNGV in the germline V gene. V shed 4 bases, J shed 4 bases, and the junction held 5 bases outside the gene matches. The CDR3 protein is CASSSTGGRYEQYF. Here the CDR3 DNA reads TGTGCCAGCAGCTCGACAGGGGGACGGTACGAGCAGTACTTC. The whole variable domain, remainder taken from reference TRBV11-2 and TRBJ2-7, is EAGVAQSPRYKIIEKRQSVAFWCNPISGHATLYWYQQILGQGPKLLIQFQNNGVVDDSQLPKDRFSAERLKGVDSTLKIQPAKLEDSAVYLCASSSTGGRYEQYFGPGTRLTVT.

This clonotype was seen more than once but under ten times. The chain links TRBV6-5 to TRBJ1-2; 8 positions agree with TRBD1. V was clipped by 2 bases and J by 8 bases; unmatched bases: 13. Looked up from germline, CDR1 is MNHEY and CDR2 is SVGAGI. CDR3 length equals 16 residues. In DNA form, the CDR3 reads TGTGCCAGCAGTTACACATCCCAGGGGGCGGGGAGCGGCTACACCTTC. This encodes CASSYTSQGAGSGYTF.

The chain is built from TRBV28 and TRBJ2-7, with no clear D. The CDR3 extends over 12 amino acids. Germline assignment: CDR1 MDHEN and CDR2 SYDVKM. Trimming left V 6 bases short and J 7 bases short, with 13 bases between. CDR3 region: CASSPPRWEQYF. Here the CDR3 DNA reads TGTGCCAGCAGCCCTCCCCGTTGGGAGCAGTACTTC.

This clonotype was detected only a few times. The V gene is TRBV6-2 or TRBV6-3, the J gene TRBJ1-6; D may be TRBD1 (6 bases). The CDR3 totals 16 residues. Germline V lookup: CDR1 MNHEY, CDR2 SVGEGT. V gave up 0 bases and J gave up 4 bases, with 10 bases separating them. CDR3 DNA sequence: TGTGCCAGCAGTTACTCCGCAGGGGCTTATAATTCACCCCTCCACTTT. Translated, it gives CASSYSAGAYNSPLHF.

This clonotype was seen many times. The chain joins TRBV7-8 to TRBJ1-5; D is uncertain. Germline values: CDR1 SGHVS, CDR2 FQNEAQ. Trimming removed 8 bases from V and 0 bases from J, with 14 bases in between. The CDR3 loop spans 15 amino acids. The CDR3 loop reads CASPGEFYSNQPQHF. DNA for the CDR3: TGTGCCAGCCCCGGGGAGTTCTATAGCAATCAGCCCCAGCATTTT.